This is a list of T cell receptor beta chains from one sample in a study of blood T cell repertoires in COVID-19. Some clones are missing from TCRdb's copy, which holds only in-frame ones; the method was immunoSEQ multiplex PCR. The sample carries some 200,000 clones, roughly 88% recorded once. The sample consisted of peripheral blood. Receptors originate from a woman aged 40-49 years who had recovered from COVID-19. Each CDR3 is given with its conserved first and last residue. Fields, in order: D gene, V gene, clone size, J gene, CDR3 DNA, CDR3 protein. A D gene is named only where the DNA matches it firmly. The size entry is marked missing in some rows and otherwise reads once, few, many or a size class.

D gene: .; V gene: TRBV2; clone size: .; J gene: TRBJ2-7; CDR3 DNA: TGTGCCAGCAGTGAAGGGGCCTTGAGCTCCTACGAGCAGTACTTC; CDR3 protein: CASSEGALSSYEQYF
D gene: .; V gene: TRBV7-8; clone size: .; J gene: TRBJ1-1; CDR3 DNA: TGTGCCAGCAGCTGGGGACAGAACACTGAAGCTTTCTTT; CDR3 protein: CASSWGQNTEAFF
D gene: .; V gene: TRBV7-2; clone size: few; J gene: TRBJ1-5; CDR3 DNA: TGTGCCAGCAGCTTATCGCGAGATCAGCCCCAGCATTTT; CDR3 protein: CASSLSRDQPQHF
D gene: TRBD1; V gene: TRBV6-6; clone size: .; J gene: TRBJ2-1; CDR3 DNA: TGTGCCAGCAGTTACGCGGACAGGGGGCGAAATGAGCAGTTCTTC; CDR3 protein: CASSYADRGRNEQFF
D gene: TRBD1; V gene: TRBV4-2; clone size: .; J gene: TRBJ1-3; CDR3 DNA: TGTGCCAGCAGCCAAGCAGGTCCGGGACAGGGAGGGAACACCATATATTTT; CDR3 protein: CASSQAGPGQGGNTIYF
D gene: .; V gene: TRBV2; clone size: .; J gene: TRBJ2-7; CDR3 DNA: TGTGCCAGCAGTTCAGACCGCGGGCAGTACTTC; CDR3 protein: CASSSDRGQYF
D gene: .; V gene: TRBV20-1; clone size: .; J gene: TRBJ2-2; CDR3 DNA: TGCAGTGCTAGTCCTAACGGGGGGCCTACCGGGGAGCTGTTTTTT; CDR3 protein: CSASPNGGPTGELFF
D gene: .; V gene: TRBV7-2; clone size: .; J gene: TRBJ1-4; CDR3 DNA: TGTGCCAGCAGCTTATCGGGGGTCGGCCGGAATGAAAAACTGTTTTTT; CDR3 protein: CASSLSGVGRNEKLFF
D gene: .; V gene: TRBV11-3; clone size: .; J gene: TRBJ2-2; CDR3 DNA: TGTGCCAGCAGCTTCGCCGGAGTGAACACCGGGGAGCTGTTTTTT; CDR3 protein: CASSFAGVNTGELFF
D gene: .; V gene: TRBV30; clone size: .; J gene: TRBJ1-1; CDR3 DNA: TGTGCCGGGTCGGGGGAAAAGAACACTGAAGCTTTCTTT; CDR3 protein: CAGSGEKNTEAFF
D gene: TRBD2; V gene: TRBV19; clone size: .; J gene: TRBJ2-3; CDR3 DNA: TGTGCCAGTAAAGGCCTCCCTAGCGGGGGGGATTCAGATACGCAGTATTTT; CDR3 protein: CASKGLPSGGDSDTQYF
D gene: TRBD1; V gene: TRBV5-1; clone size: .; J gene: TRBJ2-5; CDR3 DNA: TGCGCCAGCAGCCCGACAGGGGGTACTCTACAAGAGACCCAGTACTTC; CDR3 protein: CASSPTGGTLQETQYF
D gene: TRBD1; V gene: TRBV18; clone size: .; J gene: TRBJ1-2; CDR3 DNA: TGTGCCAGCTCACCAGAACCGGGGACAGGGAGCTATGGCTACACCTTC; CDR3 protein: CASSPEPGTGSYGYTF
D gene: TRBD1; V gene: TRBV28; clone size: .; J gene: TRBJ2-3; CDR3 DNA: TGTGCCAGCGCCTCGACGACAGGGCCCCTTCCCACGCAGTATTTT; CDR3 protein: CASASTTGPLPTQYF
D gene: TRBD1; V gene: TRBV28; clone size: .; J gene: TRBJ2-7; CDR3 DNA: TGTGCCAGCAGTCTCACGGGACAGTCCTACGAGCAGTACTTC; CDR3 protein: CASSLTGQSYEQYF
D gene: .; V gene: TRBV5-1; clone size: .; J gene: TRBJ1-4; CDR3 DNA: TGCGCCAGCAGCTTGAGGGAGTCAACTAATGAAAAACTGTTTTTT; CDR3 protein: CASSLRESTNEKLFF
D gene: .; V gene: TRBV2; clone size: once; J gene: TRBJ2-7; CDR3 DNA: TGTGCCAGCACCCGGACAGCCTACGAGCAGTACTTC; CDR3 protein: CASTRTAYEQYF
D gene: .; V gene: TRBV19; clone size: once; J gene: TRBJ1-5; CDR3 DNA: TGTGCCAGTAGTCCCCTCCATGGGGGCAGCAATCAGCCCCAGCATTTT; CDR3 protein: CASSPLHGGSNQPQHF
D gene: TRBD1; V gene: TRBV30; clone size: .; J gene: TRBJ1-1; CDR3 DNA: TGTGCCTGGGACAGGGGTAAGAACACTGAAGCTTTCTTT; CDR3 protein: CAWDRGKNTEAFF
D gene: TRBD1; V gene: TRBV27; clone size: few; J gene: TRBJ1-1; CDR3 DNA: TGTGCCAGCAGTTTATCCAGCTCGAAACGCTTGACAGGGGGCGCGAACACTGAAGCTTTCTTT; CDR3 protein: CASSLSSSKRLTGGANTEAFF
D gene: .; V gene: TRBV7-3; clone size: .; J gene: TRBJ2-1; CDR3 DNA: TGTGCCAGCAGCATAACCGGGACATCAAATGAGCAGTTCTTC; CDR3 protein: CASSITGTSNEQFF
D gene: .; V gene: TRBV11-3; clone size: .; J gene: TRBJ2-7; CDR3 DNA: TGTGCCAGCAGCTCCCGCCAGGTCAGCTCCTACGAGCAGTACTTC; CDR3 protein: CASSSRQVSSYEQYF
D gene: TRBD1; V gene: TRBV18; clone size: once; J gene: TRBJ1-3; CDR3 DNA: TGTGCCAGCTCACCGCGGGGACAGTCCTCTGGAAACACCATATATTTT; CDR3 protein: CASSPRGQSSGNTIYF
D gene: .; V gene: TRBV7-2; clone size: once; J gene: TRBJ1-2; CDR3 DNA: TGTGCCAGCAGCTTAAACAGGGATTTCGGCTACACCTTC; CDR3 protein: CASSLNRDFGYTF
D gene: TRBD2; V gene: TRBV5-1; clone size: .; J gene: TRBJ2-5; CDR3 DNA: TGCGCCAGCAGCTACCGGGACTACACACAAGAGACCCAGTACTTC; CDR3 protein: CASSYRDYTQETQYF
D gene: .; V gene: TRBV5-6; clone size: .; J gene: TRBJ1-1; CDR3 DNA: TGTGCCAGCAGCCCGGGACTAACAGGGAACACTGAAGCTTTCTTT; CDR3 protein: CASSPGLTGNTEAFF
D gene: TRBD1; V gene: TRBV4-3; clone size: .; J gene: TRBJ1-1; CDR3 DNA: TGCGCCAGCAGCCCCTCCAGGGGGACTCTAGCTTTCTTT; CDR3 protein: CASSPSRGTLAFF
D gene: .; V gene: TRBV6-5; clone size: .; J gene: TRBJ1-1; CDR3 DNA: TGTGCCAGCAGTTTCAGTGGGGGCGGGTACACTGAAGCTTTCTTT; CDR3 protein: CASSFSGGGYTEAFF
D gene: TRBD2; V gene: TRBV14; clone size: .; J gene: TRBJ2-3; CDR3 DNA: TGTGCCAGCAGCCACCTTCGGGGGGGCCTTTCAGATACGCAGTATTTT; CDR3 protein: CASSHLRGGLSDTQYF
D gene: .; V gene: TRBV5-1; clone size: .; J gene: TRBJ1-5; CDR3 DNA: TGCGCCAGCAGCTTGGCACCCGGGATCCAAGGGAGGCTAAATCAGCCCCAGCATTTT; CDR3 protein: CASSLAPGIQGRLNQPQHF
D gene: .; V gene: TRBV5-6; clone size: .; J gene: TRBJ1-2; CDR3 DNA: TGTGCCAGCAGCTTGGGGGGGCGCTATGGCTACACCTTC; CDR3 protein: CASSLGGRYGYTF
D gene: TRBD2; V gene: TRBV11-1; clone size: .; J gene: TRBJ2-5; CDR3 DNA: TGTGCCAGCAGACTAGCGGGGGCCCAGGCGACCCAGTACTTC; CDR3 protein: CASRLAGAQATQYF
D gene: TRBD2; V gene: TRBV19; clone size: once; J gene: TRBJ2-7; CDR3 DNA: TGTGCCAGTAGTCAAGGACTAGCGGGGGGCGCCCTTGGGCAGTACTTC; CDR3 protein: CASSQGLAGGALGQYF
D gene: TRBD1; V gene: TRBV5-1; clone size: .; J gene: TRBJ2-2; CDR3 DNA: TGCGCCAGCAGGTTGAGCCGGGACAGGGCTCCCGGGGAGCTGTTTTTT; CDR3 protein: CASRLSRDRAPGELFF
D gene: TRBD1; V gene: TRBV28; clone size: .; J gene: TRBJ1-2; CDR3 DNA: TGTGCCAGCAGCCACCAGGGGGGACCTTATGGCTACACCTTC; CDR3 protein: CASSHQGGPYGYTF
D gene: TRBD1; V gene: TRBV2; clone size: .; J gene: TRBJ2-3; CDR3 DNA: TGTGCCAGCAGTGATCAGGGGGCGAGCACAGATACGCAGTATTTT; CDR3 protein: CASSDQGASTDTQYF
D gene: TRBD1; V gene: TRBV3-1/TRBV3-2; clone size: .; J gene: TRBJ2-5; CDR3 DNA: TGTGCCAGCAGCCCTCGAAGACAGGGGCAAGAGACCCAGTACTTC; CDR3 protein: CASSPRRQGQETQYF
D gene: .; V gene: TRBV11-2; clone size: .; J gene: TRBJ2-2; CDR3 DNA: TGTGCCAGCAGCTTAGCCCCAGTACACACCGGGGAGCTGTTTTTT; CDR3 protein: CASSLAPVHTGELFF
D gene: .; V gene: TRBV5-1; clone size: .; J gene: TRBJ1-1; CDR3 DNA: TGCGCCAGCAGACTGACCCCCGGGTCGAGCACTGAAGCTTTCTTT; CDR3 protein: CASRLTPGSSTEAFF
D gene: .; V gene: TRBV5-1; clone size: .; J gene: TRBJ1-1; CDR3 DNA: TGCGCCAGCAGCTTGGGCCAGGGAGGAAACACTGAAGCTTTCTTT; CDR3 protein: CASSLGQGGNTEAFF
D gene: .; V gene: TRBV28; clone size: .; J gene: TRBJ2-7; CDR3 DNA: TGTGCCAGCAGTCGCCCGACTCCTTACGAGCAGTACTTC; CDR3 protein: CASSRPTPYEQYF
D gene: TRBD2; V gene: TRBV6-2/TRBV6-3; clone size: many; J gene: TRBJ2-1; CDR3 DNA: TGTGCCAGCAGTTACCCACCCACTAGCGGGGTCTATGAGCAGTTCTTC; CDR3 protein: CASSYPPTSGVYEQFF
D gene: .; V gene: TRBV6-2/TRBV6-3; clone size: .; J gene: TRBJ1-6; CDR3 DNA: TGTGCCAGCAGCAAGGGACTTAATTCACCCCTCCACTTT; CDR3 protein: CASSKGLNSPLHF
D gene: .; V gene: TRBV2; clone size: .; J gene: TRBJ1-6; CDR3 DNA: TGTGCCAGCAGTGCAGCCAGCTCCTATAATTCACCCCTCCACTTT; CDR3 protein: CASSAASSYNSPLHF
D gene: TRBD2; V gene: TRBV7-9; clone size: .; J gene: TRBJ2-3; CDR3 DNA: TGTGCCAGCAGCTTCGGGACTAGCGGGGGGTCGCGCCATTCACAGTATTTT; CDR3 protein: CASSFGTSGGSRHSQYF
D gene: .; V gene: TRBV24-1; clone size: .; J gene: TRBJ2-3; CDR3 DNA: TGTGCCACCAGTGAAGGAGCGAGAGATACGCAGTATTTT; CDR3 protein: CATSEGARDTQYF
D gene: .; V gene: TRBV4-3; clone size: .; J gene: TRBJ1-2; CDR3 DNA: TGCGCCAGCAGCCAAGATTTTGGCGGGACCGCGTCTTATTATGGCTACACCTTC; CDR3 protein: CASSQDFGGTASYYGYTF
D gene: TRBD1; V gene: TRBV7-9; clone size: few; J gene: TRBJ1-4; CDR3 DNA: TGTGCCAGCAGCCCGGGGACAGGGGGCGGATTTTCGCGCGATGGAAAACTGTTTTTT; CDR3 protein: CASSPGTGGGFSRDGKLFF
D gene: .; V gene: TRBV19; clone size: .; J gene: TRBJ2-7; CDR3 DNA: TGTGCCAGTAGTGCGGAACTGGGTTCCTACGAGCAGTACTTC; CDR3 protein: CASSAELGSYEQYF
D gene: TRBD1; V gene: TRBV29-1; clone size: once; J gene: TRBJ1-2; CDR3 DNA: TGCAGCGTTGACGAAGGGACAGAAAACTATGGCTACACCTTC; CDR3 protein: CSVDEGTENYGYTF
D gene: .; V gene: TRBV12-3/TRBV12-4; clone size: .; J gene: TRBJ2-5; CDR3 DNA: TGTGCCAGCAAAATCGCGGGGTCAGAGACCCAGTACTTC; CDR3 protein: CASKIAGSETQYF
D gene: .; V gene: TRBV10-3; clone size: .; J gene: TRBJ2-5; CDR3 DNA: TGTGCCTCACAGGGTCCAAGCGAGACCCAGTACTTC; CDR3 protein: CASQGPSETQYF
D gene: .; V gene: TRBV7-9; clone size: .; J gene: TRBJ1-5; CDR3 DNA: TGTGCCAGCAGCCTCTCAGGATTGATTCAGCCCCAGCATTTT; CDR3 protein: CASSLSGLIQPQHF
D gene: TRBD2; V gene: TRBV11-2; clone size: .; J gene: TRBJ2-1; CDR3 DNA: TGTGCCAGCAGCGTAGGACTAGCGGGGGGCTCGTACGATGAGCAGTTCTTC; CDR3 protein: CASSVGLAGGSYDEQFF
D gene: TRBD1; V gene: TRBV5-1; clone size: .; J gene: TRBJ2-7; CDR3 DNA: TGCGCCAGCAGCTTTAAGGACAGGGGGCGTAACGAGCAGTACTTC; CDR3 protein: CASSFKDRGRNEQYF
D gene: .; V gene: TRBV6-1; clone size: .; J gene: TRBJ1-4; CDR3 DNA: TGTGCCAGCCGTGAAATCCGGAGCGAAAAACTGTTTTTT; CDR3 protein: CASREIRSEKLFF
D gene: .; V gene: TRBV11-2; clone size: .; J gene: TRBJ1-5; CDR3 DNA: TGTGCCAGCAGCCCGGAAGGACAGACTTATCAGCCCCAGCATTTT; CDR3 protein: CASSPEGQTYQPQHF